The TCR beta chain under discussion was sequenced for a study of identifying expanded T cells in peripheral blood. General study results and limits: Differentially abundant clones: around 1.2 between replicates, 16.4 at about 13 days, 18 to 20 at four. Approximately two-week clone count variance significantly increased as total template count grew.

Trimming took 2 bases from V and 4 from J, leaving 11 bases between them. The CDR3 consists of 14 residues. Germline assignment: CDR1 MGHRA and CDR2 YSYEKL. Sequenced by immunoSEQ multiplex PCR; TCRdb stores in-frame clones only, minus some. In the table there are 110,000 or so clones, 88% of which are singletons. Concerning this clone: What it binds is unknown.

This chain links TRBV4-1 with TRBJ2-5; no firm D call. Sequenced sample: blood. This receptor was taken from a person between 18 and 75 years old in good health. DNA of the CDR3: TGCGCCAGCAGCCAAAGGGATGGCGGAGAGACCCAGTACTTC. Protein sequence: CASSQRDGGETQYF.